A single sample gave rise to the 27 T cell receptor beta chains below, sequenced in a study of CD8 T cells in ankylosing spondylitis. The study, taken as a whole, reports: Blood from ankylosing spondylitis patients appeared to carry a characteristic roughly eight-variant TCR beta motif.

The antigens for these receptors are not known. A single record per CDR3 protein comes from TCRdb applying MiXCR to the 5' RACE reads. The sample has more than 650,000 distinct CDR3 sequences, approximately 10% seen once; the top ten hold 0.51%. Sequenced material: blood, either unsorted or a sorted T cell fraction (not recorded which). Receptor source: a male donor with ankylosing spondylitis.

The chain has TRBV20-1 and TRBJ1-1; no firm D call. V lost 0 bases to trimming and J lost 2 bases, with 13 bases between them. Germline lookup yields CDR1 DFQATT and CDR2 SNEGSKA (reference sequence). This CDR3 is 15 amino acids long. CDR3 sequence: CSARDQERFNTEAFF. CDR3 bases: TGCAGTGCTAGAGATCAGGAGAGATTCAACACTGAAGCTTTCTTT.

This clonotype was seen repeatedly, ten times or more. The chain links TRBV10-3 to TRBJ2-7; TRBD1 matches at 9 bases. The CDR3 is made up of 14 amino acids. Germline loops: CDR1 ENHRY, CDR2 SYGVKD. Unmatched junction bases numbered 8, after V lost 7 bases and J lost 4 bases. In nucleotides, the CDR3 is TGTGCCATCACTAGGGGACAGGGTGCTTACGAGCAGTACTTC. Translation gives CAITRGQGAYEQYF.

This clonotype came up a few times. This chain joins TRBV20-1 and TRBJ1-1; no clear D gene. Trimming removed 0 bases from V and 1 base from J, with 15 bases in between. Germline V lookup: CDR1 DFQATT, CDR2 SNEGSKA (reference sequence). The CDR3 loop spans 16 amino acids. CDR3 bases: TGCAGTGCTAGAGATATTTTCACGGATTGGAACACTGAAGCTTTCTTT. Translation: CSARDIFTDWNTEAFF.

This clonotype occurred a few times. The chain uses TRBV6-5 and TRBJ1-1; D remains ambiguous. This CDR3 region has 12 residues. Between the trimmed V and J ends, which lost 8 bases and 5 bases, there was a span of 12 bases. Germline lookup yields CDR1 MNHEY and CDR2 SVGAGI. In nucleotides, the CDR3 is TGTGCCAGCCATAAGCCGGGGACTGAAGCTTTCTTT. Translated, it gives CASHKPGTEAFF.

This clonotype was detected only a few times. The chain joins TRBV9 to TRBJ1-2, with D uncertain. CDR1 SGDLS and CDR2 YYNGEE come from the germline V gene. This CDR3 comprises 13 residues. V lost 3 bases and J lost 1, with 7 bases in between. The CDR3 DNA reads TGTGCCAGCAGCGAGGACGGTAACTATGGCTACACCTTC. It specifies CASSEDGNYGYTF. Supplemented by reference TRBV9 and TRBJ1-2, the full variable domain reads DSGVTQTPKHLITATGQRVTLRCSPRSGDLSVYWYQQSLDQGLQFLIQYYNGEERAKGNILERFSAQQFPDLHSELNLSSLELGDSALYFCASSEDGNYGYTFGSGTRLTVV.

The chain joins TRBV27 to TRBJ2-1; D remains unclear. Germline CDR1 and CDR2: MNHEY and SMNVEV (reference sequence). V was trimmed by 3 bases and J by 3 bases, leaving 6 bases between them. This CDR3 spans 13 amino acids. For the CDR3, the DNA is TGTGCCAGCAGTTTTACTTACTACAATGAGCAGTTCTTC. Amino acid sequence: CASSFTYYNEQFF.

This clonotype was observed at least ten times. As DNA, the CDR3 is TGTGCCACCAGTGAAACAGATACGCAGTATTTT. Amino acids: CATSETDTQYF. The chain couples TRBV24-1 to TRBJ2-3; no clear D gene. The CDR3 has 11 residues. V lost 4 bases and J 3 bases, leaving 1 base between the germline ends. Per germline, CDR1 KGHDR and CDR2 SFDVKD.

This clonotype turned up a few times. The rearrangement joins TRBV12-3 or TRBV12-4 to TRBJ2-6; 8 bases align to TRBD1. The V and J ends lost 5 bases and 2 bases, in that order; junction bases with no gene match: 8. CDR3 length: 17 amino acids. The CDR3, as DNA: TGTGCCAGCAGTCTTTATACAGGGGGGACTGGGGCCAACGTCCTGACTTTC. As protein: CASSLYTGGTGANVLTF.

This chain joins TRBV20-1 and TRBJ2-1; TRBD1 aligns across 7 bases. V lost 6 bases and J lost 0; bases outside the gene matches: 8. The CDR3 consists of 15 residues. Germline V gene lookup returns CDR1 DFQATT and CDR2 SNEGSKA (reference sequence). The CDR3 DNA is TGCAGTGCAAGATACAGGGGCGCCTCCTACAATGAGCAGTTCTTC. It codes for CSARYRGASYNEQFF.

The V and J genes are TRBV29-1 and TRBJ1-5, with a weak D call TRBD1 (6 bases). Germline V lookup: CDR1 SQVTM, CDR2 ANQGSEA. The CDR3 consists of 15 residues. Trimming removed 4 bases at V and 2 bases at J, with 15 bases between. Here the CDR3 reads CSVASGVSGNQPQHF. In nucleotides, the CDR3 is TGCAGCGTTGCGTCAGGGGTAAGTGGCAATCAGCCCCAGCATTTT. Variable domain in full (rest from reference TRBV29-1 and TRBJ1-5): SAVISQKPSRDICQRGTSLTIQCQVDSQVTMMFWYRQQPGQSLTLIATANQGSEATYESGFVIDKFPISRPNLTFSTLTVSNMSPEDSSIYLCSVASGVSGNQPQHFGDGTRLSIL.

The sample holds a few counts of this clonotype. The rearrangement joins TRBV20-1 to TRBJ2-7; no definite D call. This CDR3 has 14 residues. V was cut by 5 bases and J by 3 bases, with 17 bases left in between. Germline V lookup: CDR1 DFQATT, CDR2 SNEGSKA (reference sequence). In nucleotides, the CDR3 is TGCAGTGCTGGCCACCGAGAATTTCTCTACGAGCAGTACTTC. The encoded protein is CSAGHREFLYEQYF.

This clonotype was recorded at least ten times. V is TRBV7-9 and J is TRBJ1-4, with D possibly being TRBD1 (6 bases). Germline assignment: CDR1 SEHNR and CDR2 FQNEAQ (reference sequence). Trimming took off 3 bases at V and 7 bases at J, with 12 bases between the two ends. The CDR3 totals 14 residues. The CDR3 nucleotides read TGTGCCAGCAGCTTGACAGGAGACTTTGAAAAACTGTTTTTT. Amino acid sequence: CASSLTGDFEKLFF.

The V gene is TRBV5-1, the J gene TRBJ1-1; the D gene is possibly TRBD1 (5 bases). Germline V CDR1 and CDR2: SGHRS, YFSETQ. Trimming took 3 bases from V and 7 from J, leaving 13 bases between them. The CDR3 runs to 13 residues. CDR3 DNA sequence: TGCGCCAGCAGCTCACAGGACGGTAGTGAAGCTTTCTTT. The encoded protein is CASSSQDGSEAFF.

Many counts were recorded for this clonotype. The chain uses TRBV7-2 and TRBJ1-2; 10 nucleotides line up with TRBD1. The CDR3 extends over 16 amino acids. Germline loops: CDR1 SGHTA, CDR2 FQGNSA. With V trimmed by 3 bases and J by 5 bases, 9 bases remained unmatched. This chain's CDR3 is CASSLTWGTGVYGYTF. The CDR3, as DNA: TGTGCCAGCAGCTTGACTTGGGGGACAGGGGTTTATGGCTACACCTTC.

The chain carries TRBV12-3 or TRBV12-4 and TRBJ2-5; D unresolved. Trimming left V 1 base short and J 4 bases short, with 19 bases between. The CDR3 is 17 residues long. CDR3 in amino acids: CASSLVRASGVRETQYF. Written as DNA, the CDR3 is TGTGCCAGCAGTTTAGTCCGAGCTTCTGGAGTACGAGAGACCCAGTACTTC.

The genes are TRBV6-1 and TRBJ2-1; the match to TRBD1 covers 12 bases. Germline values: CDR1 MNHNS, CDR2 SASEGT. This CDR3 contains 19 residues. V lost 7 bases, J lost 1 base, and 14 bases stayed unmatched. The chain's CDR3 is CASTKKGQGADVSYNEQFF. CDR3 sequence (DNA): TGTGCCAGCACAAAGAAGGGACAGGGGGCGGACGTGTCCTACAATGAGCAGTTCTTC.

This clonotype has at least ten counts. The chain combines TRBV20-1 with TRBJ2-7; no firm D call. Germline V gene data show CDR1 as DFQATT and CDR2 as SNEGSKA (reference sequence). The CDR3 is made up of 15 amino acids. Trimming removed 0 bases from V and 5 bases from J, with 17 bases in between. The CDR3, as DNA: TGCAGTGCTAGAGATCGAACCTTTCTACCGGACGAGCAGTACTTC. Its protein is CSARDRTFLPDEQYF.

This chain uses TRBV16 with TRBJ2-1; D perhaps matches TRBD1 (5 bases). There are 14 residues in the CDR3. The V and J ends lost 1 base and 6 bases respectively, with 10 bases between them. Germline CDR1 reads KGHSY; CDR2 reads FQNENV. The DNA for the CDR3 is TGTGCCAGCAGCCAATTGGATGGGGCCAATGAGCAGTTCTTC. Translation: CASSQLDGANEQFF.

In its sample, this clonotype was seen many times. CDR3 protein: CSGQNEKLFF. The DNA for the CDR3 is TGCAGCGGACAAAATGAAAAACTGTTTTTT. V is TRBV29-1 and J is TRBJ1-4; D not certain. The germline V gene encodes CDR1 SQVTM and CDR2 ANQGSEA. V lost 7 bases to trimming and J lost 5 bases, with 5 bases between them. The CDR3 sequence is 10 residues long.

This clonotype was counted only a few times. The chain is built from TRBV20-1 and TRBJ2-3, with 8 bases identical to TRBD2. The germline V gene encodes CDR1 DFQATT and CDR2 SNEGSKA (reference sequence). J gave up 3 bases and V 3 bases, and 8 bases lay outside the gene matches. The CDR3 consists of 15 residues. In nucleotides, the CDR3 is TGCAGTGCTAGCGGTGGTAGCGGGACAACAGATACGCAGTATTTT. Its protein is CSASGGSGTTDTQYF.

This sequence joins TRBV5-5 and TRBJ2-5; possible D gene TRBD2, 5 bases. The CDR3 totals 14 residues. The germline V gene encodes CDR1 SGHKS and CDR2 YYEKEE (reference sequence). The V and J ends lost 3 bases and 1 base respectively, with 10 bases between them. The CDR3 coding sequence is TGTGCCAGCAGCTCAGTCGGGGTCCAAGAGACCCAGTACTTC. Translation: CASSSVGVQETQYF. The entire variable domain, with the rest obtained from reference TRBV5-5 and TRBJ2-5, is as follows: DAGVTQSPTHLIKTRGQQVTLRCSPISGHKSVSWYQQVLGQGPQFIFQYYEKEERGRGNFPDRFSARQFPNYSSELNVNALLLGDSALYLCASSSVGVQETQYFGPGTRLLVL.

This clonotype has only a few counts. This sequence joins TRBV6-1 and TRBJ1-6; D is unresolved. Per germline, CDR1 MNHNS and CDR2 SASEGT. This CDR3 has 13 amino acids. Trimming took off 6 bases at V and 10 bases at J, with 13 bases between the two ends. Here the CDR3 reads CASSLEPESPLHF. The CDR3 DNA reads as TGTGCCAGCAGCTTGGAGCCCGAGTCACCCCTCCACTTT.

In this sample, this clonotype turned up a few times. The V call is TRBV7-6, the J call TRBJ2-2; no firm D call. V was pared by 5 bases and J by 6 bases, with 10 bases between. CDR1 SGHVS and CDR2 FNYEAQ come from the germline V gene. There are 13 residues in the CDR3. The CDR3 DNA follows: TGTGCCAGCAGCCCCGGTTGGTCCGGGGAGCTGTTTTTT. The encoded protein is CASSPGWSGELFF.

This clonotype has a handful of counts. V usage is TRBV6-5 and J usage is TRBJ2-7; D uncertain. CDR1 and CDR2 from the germline V gene are MNHEY and SVGAGI. This CDR3 is built from 15 residues. V gave up 2 bases and J gave up 0 bases, with 11 bases separating them. CDR3 in DNA: TGTGCCAGCAGTTACCCCGGTTCCCCCTCCTACGAGCAGTACTTC. It codes for CASSYPGSPSYEQYF.

This clonotype was observed a handful of times. J is TRBJ1-1 and V is TRBV4-2, with unresolved D. The germline V and J ends were trimmed by 6 bases and 4 bases, with 12 bases remaining between them. The length of the CDR3 is 13 residues. Germline V gene sequence: CDR1 LGHNA, CDR2 YNFKEQ. For the CDR3, the DNA is TGTGCCAGCAGACCCGCAGAGATCACTGAAGCTTTCTTT. This translates into CASRPAEITEAFF.

A few counts support this clonotype. This sequence joins TRBV12-3 or TRBV12-4 and TRBJ2-1; no reliable D call. Trimming took off 4 bases at V and 5 bases at J, with 9 bases between the two ends. The CDR3 is 13 residues long. The CDR3 spells CASSYRGNNEQFF. The CDR3 coding sequence is TGTGCCAGCAGTTATAGAGGAAACAATGAGCAGTTCTTC.

This clonotype was observed a few times. This sequence joins TRBV29-1 and TRBJ2-1; D unclear. Deletions cut 7 bases from V and 6 bases from J, with 16 bases between. The CDR3 has 13 amino acids. Per the germline V gene, CDR1 is SQVTM and CDR2 is ANQGSEA. CDR3 coding DNA: TGCAGCGCCGCCGGACCGAGTATCAATGAGCAGTTCTTC. This sequence encodes CSAAGPSINEQFF.